These 2 T cell receptor beta chains originate from one sample sequenced in a study of blood T cell repertoires in COVID-19. Clones were sequenced by immunoSEQ multiplex PCR, and TCRdb holds only the in-frame ones, with some missing. The sample includes around 290,000 clones, more than 85% of them seen just once. The sequenced material came from peripheral blood. These receptors were taken from a woman in her 30s with COVID-19, enrolled during active disease.

The rearrangement links TRBV3-1 (or the pseudogene TRBV3-2) to TRBJ1-1, with TRBD1 matching 8 bases. The germline V gene has CDR1 LGHDT and CDR2 YNNKEL (reference sequence). With V trimmed by 2 bases and J by 4 bases, 3 bases remained unmatched. This CDR3 is 14 amino acids long. CDR3 DNA: TGTGCCAGCAGCCAAATAACAGGGGGCACTGAAGCTTTCTTT. Protein: CASSQITGGTEAFF.

The V gene is TRBV11-1, the J gene TRBJ2-7, with a weak D call TRBD1 (5 bases). The CDR3 loop spans 13 amino acids. V gave up 4 bases and J gave up 3 bases, with 10 bases separating them. CDR1 SGHAT and CDR2 FQDESV come from the germline V gene (reference sequence). CDR3 region: CASSSDSFYEQYF. CDR3 coding DNA: TGTGCCAGCAGCTCCGACAGCTTCTACGAGCAGTACTTC.